Following are 27 T cell receptor beta chains from one sample sequenced in a study of T cell repertoires in cytomegalovirus infection. Each CDR3 protein is one row after TCRdb ran MiXCR on the reads. The sample yields around 200,000 distinct CDR3 sequences, 17% seen once. Sequencing was done on a sample of CD8+ T cells from PBMCs. These receptors came from a human donor in good health (CMV status not recorded). Some clones in this sample may be carry-over from other donors' samples.

This clonotype was found a few times. This chain uses TRBV7-2 with TRBJ1-2; 9 bases map to TRBD1. V lost 1 base to trimming and J lost 7 bases; unmatched junction nucleotides: 1. The CDR3 has 13 amino acids. Germline CDR1 SGHTA, CDR2 FQGNSA. CDR3 DNA sequence: TGTGCCAGCAGCTTAGGACAGGGGGGTGGCTACACCTTC. Protein sequence: CASSLGQGGGYTF.

This clonotype was counted between two and nine times. The V and J genes are TRBV9 and TRBJ1-1, with D unclear. The CDR3 loop spans 13 amino acids. CDR1 is SGDLS and CDR2 is YYNGEE in the germline V gene. The ends were cut back, 0 bases at V and 2 bases at J, with 5 bases in the middle. CDR3 nucleotides: TGTGCCAGCAGCGTAGCTCGAAACACTGAAGCTTTCTTT. Protein product: CASSVARNTEAFF.

The genes are TRBV20-1 and TRBJ2-1; 8 bases map to TRBD1. The CDR3 loop spans 15 amino acids. CDR1 and CDR2 from the germline V gene are DFQATT and SNEGSKA (reference sequence). Trimming cost V 2 bases and J 7 bases; bases outside gene matches: 10. CDR3 sequence reads: CSARRDRRFHNEQFF. The CDR3 DNA sequence: TGCAGTGCTAGAAGGGACAGGCGATTTCATAATGAGCAGTTCTTC.

This clonotype was seen more than once but under ten times. This chain links TRBV6-2 or TRBV6-3 with TRBJ2-2; the match to TRBD1 covers 8 bases. This CDR3 has 16 amino acids. With 6 bases clipped from V and 4 bases from J, the junction kept 10 bases outside the gene matches. The V gene's germline CDR1 is MNHEY and CDR2 SVGEGT. CDR3 residues: CASSPTGATITGELFF. In DNA form, the CDR3 reads TGTGCCAGCAGCCCGACAGGGGCCACTATCACCGGGGAGCTGTTTTTT.

This clonotype was found a few times. This chain joins TRBV27 and TRBJ2-7; D gene unclear. V was clipped by 0 bases and J by 3 bases, with 9 bases between them. Germline V gives CDR1 MNHEY, CDR2 SMNVEV (reference sequence). CDR3 size: 14 residues. Here the CDR3 DNA reads TGTGCCAGCAGTTTATCAGGGAACCGCTACGAGCAGTACTTC. It is translated as CASSLSGNRYEQYF.

This sequence joins TRBV12-3 or TRBV12-4 and TRBJ2-5; D might be TRBD1 (6 bases). Trimming left V 2 bases short and J 1 base short, with 8 bases between. CDR3 length: 14 residues. The CDR3 loop reads CASSLWTVQETQYF. CDR3 nucleotides: TGTGCCAGCAGTTTATGGACAGTCCAAGAGACCCAGTACTTC.

This clonotype was seen a few times. The chain carries TRBV12-3 or TRBV12-4 and TRBJ1-1; D unclear. Trimming cost V 6 bases and J 5 bases, with 13 bases left between them. CDR3 size: 13 residues. The CDR3 DNA follows: TGTGCCAGCAGACCATCAGGTTCGACTGAAGCTTTCTTT. The encoded protein is CASRPSGSTEAFF.

This clonotype was found a few times. The chain links TRBV6-5 to TRBJ2-7, with D perhaps being TRBD1 or TRBD2 (5 bases each). The germline V and J ends were trimmed by 6 bases and 3 bases, with 21 bases remaining between them. The germline gives CDR1 MNHEY, CDR2 SVGAGI. The CDR3 is made up of 16 amino acids. The CDR3 sequence: CASSITPGGPVYEQYF. In DNA form, the CDR3 reads TGTGCCAGCAGCATAACCCCTGGGGGTCCTGTCTACGAGCAGTACTTC.

This clonotype has only a few counts. The chain joins TRBV29-1 to TRBJ1-2; 7 positions agree with TRBD1. Unmatched junction bases numbered 10, after V lost 6 bases and J lost 6 bases. Germline values: CDR1 SQVTM, CDR2 ANQGSEA. This CDR3 has 13 amino acids. The CDR3: CSVPGAGGNGYTF. The CDR3 DNA sequence: TGCAGCGTCCCCGGGGCAGGGGGTAATGGCTACACCTTC.

This clonotype was observed a few times. This rearrangement joins TRBV7-9 to TRBJ2-2; D not resolved. The germline V and J ends were trimmed by 5 bases and 0 bases, with 10 bases remaining between them. The germline gives CDR1 SEHNR, CDR2 FQNEAQ (reference sequence). The CDR3 extends over 15 amino acids. Here the CDR3 DNA reads TGTGCCAGCAGCCTTATAGGAGCGAACACCGGGGAGCTGTTTTTT. As protein: CASSLIGANTGELFF.

This clonotype has more than one count but fewer than ten. The chain is built from TRBV28 and TRBJ1-5, with TRBD1 matching over 9 bases. Germline-derived CDR1 and CDR2 are MDHEN and SYDVKM. The CDR3 loop spans 14 amino acids. V was pared by 5 bases and J by 6 bases, with 5 bases of the junction left unmatched. As DNA, the CDR3 is TGTGCCAGCAGTCTTACAGGGGGCGGTCAGCCCCAGCATTTT. Translating gives CASSLTGGGQPQHF.

The chain has TRBV20-1 and TRBJ1-3; D gene ambiguous. This CDR3 spans 15 amino acids. Trimming cost V 0 bases and J 0 bases, with 9 bases left between them. Germline CDR1 reads DFQATT; CDR2 reads SNEGSKA (reference sequence). As DNA, the CDR3 is TGCAGTGCTAGAGATTGGGAGATCTCTGGAAACACCATATATTTT. This codes for CSARDWEISGNTIYF.

The sample holds a few counts of this clonotype. J is TRBJ1-1 and V is TRBV7-2, with no clear D. V was shortened by 2 bases and J by 0 bases, with 7 bases between the two germline ends. Per germline, CDR1 SGHTA and CDR2 FQGNSA. The length of the CDR3 is 14 residues. The CDR3, as DNA: TGTGCCAGCAGCTTAAGACCCCTGAACACTGAAGCTTTCTTT. This encodes CASSLRPLNTEAFF.

This chain links TRBV4-1 with TRBJ1-4, with 9 positions matching TRBD1. V lost 1 base to trimming and J lost 14 bases; unmatched junction nucleotides: 2. Germline V gene sequence: CDR1 MGHRA, CDR2 YSYEKL. This CDR3 spans 12 amino acids. In DNA form, the CDR3 reads TGCGCCAGCAGCCAAGGGACAGGGGACCTGTTTTTT. Translation: CASSQGTGDLFF.

The chain links TRBV7-6 to TRBJ1-2; TRBD1 might be the D (5 bases). The CDR3 length is 14 residues. Germline V gene sequence: CDR1 SGHVS, CDR2 FNYEAQ. Trimming pared 5 bases from V and 6 bases from J, leaving 16 bases between. The CDR3 nucleotides are TGTGCCAGCAGCGCCATGGGGGTACGAGATGGCTACACCTTC. Translating it yields CASSAMGVRDGYTF. Using reference TRBV7-6 and TRBJ1-2 for the parts outside the CDR3, the full variable domain is GAGVSQSPRYKVTKRGQDVALRCDPISGHVSLYWYRQALGQGPEFLTYFNYEAQQDKSGLPNDRFSAERPEGSISTLTIQRTEQRDSAMYRCASSAMGVRDGYTFGSGTRLTVV.

Only a few counts were recorded for this clonotype. The chain uses TRBV7-9 and TRBJ2-1, with 8 bases fitting TRBD2. From germline, CDR1 is SEHNR and CDR2 FQNEAQ (reference sequence). Unmatched junction bases numbered 4, after V lost 5 bases and J lost 7 bases. The CDR3 totals 13 residues. This CDR3 is CASSLSGGNEQFF. The CDR3 nucleotides read TGTGCCAGCAGCCTGTCGGGGGGGAATGAGCAGTTCTTC.

The chain joins TRBV2 to TRBJ2-3; D call uncertain. Between the trimmed V and J ends, which lost 10 bases and 9 bases, there was a span of 14 bases. CDR3 length equals 11 residues. Germline V gene lookup returns CDR1 SNHLY and CDR2 FYNNEI. The CDR3 here is CATQGRSTQYF. The CDR3 DNA reads TGTGCCACCCAAGGACGGAGCACGCAGTATTTT. The full variable domain, rest sourced from reference TRBV2 and TRBJ2-3, is EPEVTQTPSHQVTQMGQEVILRCVPISNHLYFYWYRQILGQKVEFLVSFYNNEISEKSEIFDDQFSVERPDGSNFTLKIRSTKLEDSAMYFCATQGRSTQYFGPGTRLTVL.

This clonotype showed up many times. The chain links TRBV7-9 to TRBJ1-2; 7 nucleotides line up with TRBD1. The CDR3 sequence is 19 residues long. CDR1 is SEHNR, CDR2 FQNEAQ, per germline (reference sequence). V was clipped by 1 base and J by 3 bases; unmatched bases: 17. The CDR3 nucleotides are TGTGCCAGCAGCTTAGACCCGTATTATCAGGACAGGAGCTACTATGGCTACACCTTC. It specifies CASSLDPYYQDRSYYGYTF.

This chain connects TRBV4-2 to TRBJ2-6, with D possibly being TRBD2 (5 bases). The CDR3 is 16 amino acids. The germline gives CDR1 LGHNA, CDR2 YNFKEQ. Trimming cost V 1 base and J 0 bases, with 7 bases left between them. CDR3 bases: TGTGCCAGCAGCCAAGGAGGGCCCTCTGGGGCCAACGTCCTGACTTTC. As protein: CASSQGGPSGANVLTF.

The rearrangement uses TRBV4-1 and TRBJ1-6; 7 nucleotides match TRBD1. The V gene end was trimmed by 5 bases and the J gene end by 5 bases; junction bases not matched to a gene: 6. This CDR3 comprises 15 residues. Germline V gene sequence: CDR1 MGHRA, CDR2 YSYEKL. The CDR3 DNA is TGCGCCAGCAGCGCCCGGGACAGCCATAATTCACCCCTCCACTTT. As protein: CASSARDSHNSPLHF.

The V and J genes are TRBV7-9 and TRBJ1-3; no clear D gene. This CDR3 region has 12 residues. Germline V gene sequence: CDR1 SEHNR, CDR2 FQNEAQ (reference sequence). V shed 5 bases and J shed 0 bases, with 2 bases lying between them. The CDR3 nucleotides read TGTGCCAGCAGCGGCTCTGGAAACACCATATATTTT. This sequence encodes CASSGSGNTIYF.

This chain joins TRBV12-3 or TRBV12-4 and TRBJ2-7; no clear D. The CDR3 has 13 amino acids. The ends were cut back, 4 bases at V and 1 base at J, with 8 bases in the middle. CDR3 bases: TGTGCCAGCAGTTCCCACGGGTCCTACGAGCAGTACTTC. This translates into CASSSHGSYEQYF.

This clonotype was seen more than once but under ten times. The chain uses TRBV11-2 and TRBJ2-1, with D possibly TRBD1 on 5 matching bases. V was shortened by 1 base and J by 11 bases, with 12 bases between the two germline ends. Germline lookup yields CDR1 SGHAT and CDR2 FQNNGV. The CDR3 is 13 residues long. The CDR3 DNA follows: TGTGCCAGCAGCTTAGGCTCCCAGGACAAGCAGTTCTTC. Protein product: CASSLGSQDKQFF.

This clonotype has just a few counts. The chain has TRBV5-6 and TRBJ2-7; D gene unclear. CDR3 length equals 14 residues. In germline, CDR1 is SGHDT, CDR2 YYEEEE. Trimming took off 0 bases at V and 2 bases at J, with 9 bases between the two ends. The CDR3 region has the DNA TGTGCCAGCAGCTTGGGGGCCCGAGCCTACGAGCAGTACTTC. It yields the protein CASSLGARAYEQYF.

The chain links TRBV14 to TRBJ2-3; D is ambiguous. The CDR3 consists of 17 residues. Germline lookup yields CDR1 SGHDN and CDR2 FVKESK. V was shortened by 0 bases and J by 3 bases, with 16 bases between the two germline ends. For the CDR3, the DNA is TGTGCCAGCAGCCAAGATCCCCGCGGTTCTAGGACAGATACGCAGTATTTT. Its protein product is CASSQDPRGSRTDTQYF.

Many counts were recorded for this clonotype. The CDR3 is CASSPGQGEVETQYF. DNA for the CDR3: TGTGCCAGCAGCCCGGGACAGGGGGAGGTGGAGACCCAGTACTTC. The genes are TRBV12-3 or TRBV12-4 and TRBJ2-5; TRBD1 aligns across 11 bases. The CDR3 is 15 residues long. The trim removed 6 bases at V and 5 bases at J, leaving 8 bases unmatched.

This clonotype has just a few counts. J is TRBJ2-5 and V is TRBV2; 13 nucleotides agree with TRBD2. CDR1 and CDR2 (germline): SNHLY, FYNNEI. The ends lost 7 bases at V and 5 bases at J; junction bases unmatched: 13. There are 17 residues in the CDR3. The DNA for the CDR3 is TGTGCCAGCACCCTCGGACTAGCGGGGGCCCTCCGGGAGACCCAGTACTTC. Its translation is CASTLGLAGALRETQYF.